This T cell receptor (beta chain) was found in a study of shared clonotypes between healthy human individuals. Study summary: CD4 naive and memory got three plates each, CD8 naive two, CD8 memory one.

Researchers reported that CD8 memory united CD45RO+ cells with CCR7-negative CD45RA+ TemRA cells. TCRdb's copy holds only in-frame clones and misses some; the assay was immunoSEQ multiplex PCR. The top ten clones hold around 0.29% of a sample with about 380,000 clones, 90% to 98% of them seen once. Concerning this clone itself: Its target is not known.

Study-level points and caveats: The study found about 5% of naive CD4 clonotypes shared across several donors.

Germline lookup yields CDR1 SQVTM and CDR2 ANQGSEA. Trimming took off 4 bases at V and 4 bases at J, with 14 bases between the two ends. CDR3 length: 14 amino acids. The source material was memory CD8+ T cells sorted from blood. Subset reported: CD45RO+ cells pooled with CCR7-negative TemRA cells. The receptor was derived from a man between 25 and 39 years old in good health. The chain is built from TRBV29-1 and TRBJ1-5, with D tentatively TRBD1 (5 bases). The CDR3 DNA follows: TGCAGCGTTGGATCCGGGACGAGAAATCAGCCCCAGCATTTT. Its protein product is CSVGSGTRNQPQHF.